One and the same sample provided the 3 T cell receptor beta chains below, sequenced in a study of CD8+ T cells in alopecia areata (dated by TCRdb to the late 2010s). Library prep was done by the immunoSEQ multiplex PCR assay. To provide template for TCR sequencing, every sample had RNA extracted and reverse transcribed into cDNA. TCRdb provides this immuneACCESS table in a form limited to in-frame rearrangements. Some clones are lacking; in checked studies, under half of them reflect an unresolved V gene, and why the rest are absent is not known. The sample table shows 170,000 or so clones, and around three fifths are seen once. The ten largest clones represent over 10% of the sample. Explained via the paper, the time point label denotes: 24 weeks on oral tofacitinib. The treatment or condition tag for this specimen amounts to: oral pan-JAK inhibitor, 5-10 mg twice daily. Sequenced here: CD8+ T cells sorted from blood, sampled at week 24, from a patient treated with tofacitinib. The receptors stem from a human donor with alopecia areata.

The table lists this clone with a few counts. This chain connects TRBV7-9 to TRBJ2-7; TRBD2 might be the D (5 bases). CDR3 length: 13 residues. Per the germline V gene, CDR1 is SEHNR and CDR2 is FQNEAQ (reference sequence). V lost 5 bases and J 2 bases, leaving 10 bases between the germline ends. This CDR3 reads CASSPPGTYEQYF. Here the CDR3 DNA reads TGTGCCAGCAGCCCCCCGGGAACCTACGAGCAGTACTTC.

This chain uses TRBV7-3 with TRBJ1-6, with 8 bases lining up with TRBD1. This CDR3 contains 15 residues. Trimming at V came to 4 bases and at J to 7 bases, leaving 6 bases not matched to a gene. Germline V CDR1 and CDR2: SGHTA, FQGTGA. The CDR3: CASSSKAGGNSPLHF. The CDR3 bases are TGTGCCAGCAGCTCAAAGGCAGGGGGCAATTCACCCCTCCACTTT.

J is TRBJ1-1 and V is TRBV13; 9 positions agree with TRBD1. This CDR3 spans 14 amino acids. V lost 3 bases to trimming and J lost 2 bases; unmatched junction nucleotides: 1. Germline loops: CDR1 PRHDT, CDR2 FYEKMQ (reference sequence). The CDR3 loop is CASSLDRGNTEAFF. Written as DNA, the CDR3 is TGTGCCAGCAGCTTGGACAGGGGTAACACTGAAGCTTTCTTT.